This T cell receptor beta chain appears in the sequencing data of a study of beta chain features in type 1 diabetes (dated by TCRdb to between 2017 and 2018). Regarding the study in general: Mean age, gender distribution, total cell number and subset yield did not differ between patients and healthy donors. The study compared the TCRB repertoires of sorted circulating CD4+ T cell subsets in recently diagnosed type 1 diabetes patients with those in matched healthy donors. Across all samples, approximately 98,000,000 sorted cells were examined, and cell number per subset correlated strongly with RNA yield. Regulatory and stem cell-like memory subsets were isolated from only 8 patients and about eight healthy donors, whereas naive and central memory subsets came from all 28 donors. What the authors observed across the whole study: Naive, central memory and regulatory TCRB repertoires appeared to be more similar among patients than among healthy donors. Type 1 diabetes patients showed a moderate but significant shortening of TCRB CDR3 length in all four CD4+ subsets. Shorter templates might be favored by PCR, yet because patient and control samples were amplified and corrected together, any such skew would affect both groups equally. At VDJ recombination sites, patients with type 1 diabetes made fewer insertions and deleted more nucleotides, a pattern implying thymic rearrangement abnormalities. HLA sub-analyses involved small numbers of individuals, so any influence of HLA type on TCRB rearrangement remained unresolved. Because cDNA was sequenced instead of genomic DNA, activated cells with high expression could be over-represented, although the groups did not differ in activation or CD3 levels.

A single peripheral blood draw of around 0.11 L on average was collected from each donor into heparinised tubes. A BD FACSAria II was used to sort naive, central memory, regulatory and stem cell-like memory CD4+ T cells with a panel that included CD45RO, CCR7, CD25, CD127, CD95 and CD27. All sorted populations exceeded 95% purity. PBMCs were isolated immediately by Lymphoprep density gradient centrifugation and stained directly without culture. So that batch effects would be minimized, each experiment stained and sorted samples in pairs, pairing one healthy donor with one patient. Details on this clone: Its antigen is currently not known. It has no much larger one-base neighbor in the sample; base qualities were not kept.

The entire amount of isolated RNA was reverse transcribed using the High Capacity cDNA Reverse Transcription Kit, so the sequenced TCRB transcripts were expressed ones. Deep immunoSEQ sequencing was performed on naive, central memory and regulatory T cell samples, with an average of roughly 3.5 million total reads per sample. Sorted cells were lysed in RLT buffer, and RNA was extracted using DNase-treated RNeasy Micro or Mini kits according to cell number. Each cell subset was processed separately to prevent cross-contamination, with patient and healthy donor samples processed together. Using the immunoSEQ multiplex PCR, TCRB sequences were amplified from cDNA into 87-bp fragments spanning the CDR3 region. The amplicons were sequenced using the Illumina HiSeq platform. The study's own analysis went as follows. Synthetic template baselines were used to correct PCR bias computationally, reads within Hamming distance 2 were collapsed together, and singletons that could not be merged were discarded. Reads were aligned against IMGT to assign V, D and J genes, CDR3 length and insertions or deletions at six rearrangement sites. Within each subset, clonotype counts were normalized to sorted cell number, after which true diversity and Gini coefficients were computed with the tcR R package. The overlap coefficient, calculated on TCRB nucleotide sequences, was used to quantify repertoire sharing. Out-of-frame TCRB sequences from naive cells were analyzed as a proxy for the pre-selection repertoire. In its TCRdb copy, this immuneACCESS table keeps in-frame sequences only and misses some clones. Where compared with another copy, unresolved V genes explain less than half of these, and the others have no known cause. V, J and clone size were drawn from that table, and D and trimming were deduced from the DNA. The sample profile shows a few hundred thousand clones; 15% to 20% of them were found once. Approximately 0.086% of the sample is taken by the ten largest.

Sequenced material: naive CD4+ T cells from blood. This specimen's cell subset or site label, interpreted: true naive CD4+ T cells. This clonotype originated in a man between 25 and 39 years old with type 1 diabetes.

Here the CDR3 is given as CASRPSGADTQYF. The DNA sequence is as follows: TGTGCCAGCAGACCCTCGGGGGCAGATACGCAGTATTTT. The chain was built from TRBV14 and TRBJ2-3; TRBD2 is a possible D gene, resting on 6 matching bases. Inclusive of the bounding cysteine and phenylalanine, the CDR3 is 13 residues long. This entry keeps only the CDR3 DNA: 39 bases, framed from base 1. The germline V gene encodes CDR1 SGHDN and CDR2 FVKESK. Trimming at the junction amounts to 6 bases on V and 4 bases on J, and the germline ends lie 11 bases apart.